The T cell receptor (beta chain) described here comes from a study of shared clonotypes between healthy human individuals. Study-wide results and limits: Around 4.7% was the fraction of naive CD4 clonotypes found shared across four donors.

Once extracted for a subset, genomic DNA was divided evenly among several immunoSEQ plates. Original processing notes: Filtering of immunoSEQ junctional sequences could not match full-length read filtering. Profiling relied on immunoSEQ multiplex PCR, and the TCRdb table lists in-frame clones only, not all of them. V, J and clone size are taken as reported in that table, and D and trimming were inferred from the DNA itself. This repertoire shows hundreds of thousands of clones, approximately 74% found once; its top ten account for around 1.6%. The CDR3 totals 15 residues. Trimming took off 1 base at V and 4 bases at J, with 12 bases between the two ends. CDR1 and CDR2 (germline): SGHRS, YFSETQ. To note about this clone: The antigen is unknown. Other DNA sequences within the sample encode an identical CDR3.

What was sequenced was memory CD4+ T cells sorted from blood. Noted subset: CD45RA-negative fraction. The TCR sequence derives from a woman aged 25 to 45 in good health. The V gene is TRBV5-1, the J gene TRBJ2-1, with TRBD2 as a possible D gene (5 bases). CDR3 protein: CASSLSSGSYNEQFF. The CDR3 DNA sequence: TGCGCCAGCAGCTTGTCCAGCGGAAGTTACAATGAGCAGTTCTTC.